These 10 T cell receptor beta chains were sequenced from one sample in a study of OX40 agonist ivuxolimab in advanced cancers. Assay used: immunoSEQ multiplex PCR; TCRdb lists only in-frame clones, some missing. The table records 66,000 or so clones, 70% to 80% of them present only once. The sequencing used CD4+ or CD8+ T cells sorted from blood, collected in a trial of the OX40 agonist ivuxolimab. The receptors come from an adult with an advanced solid tumor such as melanoma, head and neck, liver or kidney cancer.

In this sample, this clone turned up once. The chain joins TRBV5-1 to TRBJ1-1, with a weak D call TRBD1 (5 bases). From germline, CDR1 is SGHRS and CDR2 YFSETQ. V dropped 3 bases and J dropped 2 bases, with 17 bases sitting between them. The CDR3 totals 16 residues. The CDR3 reads CASSSGLPISNTEAFF. DNA for the CDR3: TGCGCCAGCAGCTCGGGACTACCGATTTCAAACACTGAAGCTTTCTTT.

The V call is TRBV19, the J call TRBJ2-7; possible D gene TRBD1, 6 bases. Trimming stripped 5 bases from V and 5 bases from J, with 16 bases between. CDR3 length equals 14 residues. CDR1 is LNHDA and CDR2 is SQIVND in the germline V gene (reference sequence). This CDR3 reads CASSEGRGNDEQYF. The DNA of the CDR3 is TGTGCCAGTAGTGAAGGCAGGGGAAACGACGAGCAGTACTTC.

The chain couples TRBV6-6 to TRBJ1-2, with D uncertain. The CDR3 contains 14 residues. Per germline, CDR1 MNHNY and CDR2 SVGAGI (reference sequence). Trimming cost V 6 bases and J 3 bases, with 14 bases left between them. This chain's CDR3 is CASSPPGRDYGYTF. In DNA, the CDR3 is TGTGCCAGCAGCCCCCCCGGGAGGGACTATGGCTACACCTTC.

This clone was detected a few times. V usage is TRBV5-4 and J usage is TRBJ2-2, with D tentatively TRBD2 (7 bases). The V end lost 4 bases, the J end lost 4 bases, and 14 bases lay between the germline ends. From germline, CDR1 is SGHNT and CDR2 YYREEE (reference sequence). This CDR3 is built from 15 residues. CDR3 in DNA: TGTGCCAGCAGCCCCCGGGGGGCTTCCACCGGGGAGCTGTTTTTT. Protein product: CASSPRGASTGELFF.

This chain joins TRBV30 and TRBJ2-5; possible D gene TRBD2, 6 bases. Trimming left V 1 base short and J 5 bases short, with 14 bases between. This CDR3 contains 14 residues. Germline-derived CDR1 and CDR2 are GTSNPN and SVGIG (reference sequence). This CDR3 reads CAWSGVSGGETQYF. DNA for the CDR3: TGTGCCTGGAGTGGGGTTAGCGGCGGGGAGACCCAGTACTTC.

The gene calls are TRBV5-1 and TRBJ1-1; 8 bases map to TRBD1. The CDR3 contains 13 residues. CDR1 and CDR2 from the germline V gene are SGHRS and YFSETQ. V trimming: 5 bases; J trimming: 5 bases; junction bases outside the gene matches: 5. CDR3 sequence reads: CASRGTGSTEAFF. For the CDR3, the DNA is TGCGCCAGCAGAGGGACAGGTAGTACTGAAGCTTTCTTT.

The rearrangement uses TRBV5-1 and TRBJ1-1, with 7 positions matching TRBD1. Germline assignment: CDR1 SGHRS and CDR2 YFSETQ. V was clipped by 4 bases and J by 0 bases; unmatched bases: 6. The CDR3 sequence is 15 residues long. CDR3 protein: CASSRQDRVNTEAFF. For the CDR3, the DNA is TGCGCCAGCAGCCGGCAAGACAGGGTGAACACTGAAGCTTTCTTT. Using reference TRBV5-1 and TRBJ1-1 for the parts outside the CDR3, the full variable domain is KAGVTQTPRYLIKTRGQQVTLSCSPISGHRSVSWYQQTPGQGLQFLFEYFSETQRNKGNFPGRFSGRQFSNSRSEMNVSTLELGDSALYLCASSRQDRVNTEAFFGQGTRLTVV.

The chain has TRBV30 and TRBJ2-1, with TRBD2 matching 12 bases. The CDR3 length is 15 residues. Trimming took 2 bases from V and 3 from J; bases not matched to a gene: 2. Germline V gene lookup returns CDR1 GTSNPN and CDR2 SVGIG (reference sequence). The chain's CDR3 is CAWSPLAGGYNEQFF. The CDR3 bases are TGTGCCTGGAGTCCACTAGCGGGAGGCTACAATGAGCAGTTCTTC.

This clone turned up a few times. The chain joins TRBV18 to TRBJ2-5; D uncertain. The V gene's germline CDR1 is KGHSH and CDR2 LQKENI. The length of the CDR3 is 13 residues. The ends were cut back, 2 bases at V and 5 bases at J, with 9 bases in the middle. CDR3 nucleotides: TGTGCCAGCTCACCAGGGGTGGTCGAGACCCAGTACTTC. It yields the protein CASSPGVVETQYF. The entire variable domain, with the rest obtained from reference TRBV18 and TRBJ2-5, is as follows: NAGVMQNPRHLVRRRGQEARLRCSPMKGHSHVYWYRQLPEEGLKFMVYLQKENIIDESGMPKERFSAEFPKEGPSILRIQQVVRGDSAAYFCASSPGVVETQYFGPGTRLLVL.

The chain links TRBV5-6 to TRBJ2-7; D perhaps matches TRBD2 (6 bases). Germline V gene data show CDR1 as SGHDT and CDR2 as YYEEEE. The CDR3 is 13 residues long. V was pared by 4 bases and J by 1 base, with 9 bases between. In nucleotides, the CDR3 is TGTGCCAGCAGCCCAGGGAGGTCCTACGAGCAGTACTTC. Translation: CASSPGRSYEQYF.